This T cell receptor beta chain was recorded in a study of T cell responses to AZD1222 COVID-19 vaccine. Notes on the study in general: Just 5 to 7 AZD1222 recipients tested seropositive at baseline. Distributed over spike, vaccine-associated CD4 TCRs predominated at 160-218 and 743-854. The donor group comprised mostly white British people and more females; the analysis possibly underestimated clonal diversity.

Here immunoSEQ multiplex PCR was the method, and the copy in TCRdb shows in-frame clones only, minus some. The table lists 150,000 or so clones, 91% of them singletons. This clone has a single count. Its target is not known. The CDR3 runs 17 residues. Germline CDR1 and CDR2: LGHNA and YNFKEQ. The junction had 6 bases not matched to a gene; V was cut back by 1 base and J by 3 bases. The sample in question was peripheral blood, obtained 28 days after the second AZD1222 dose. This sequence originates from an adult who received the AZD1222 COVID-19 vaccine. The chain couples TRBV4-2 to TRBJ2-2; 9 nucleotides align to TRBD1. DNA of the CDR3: TGTGCCAGCAGCCAAGTAGGACAGGGGTTTGACACCGGGGAGCTGTTTTTT. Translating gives CASSQVGQGFDTGELFF.